Below, 5 T cell receptor beta chains from the same sample are listed, as sequenced in a study of PD-1 blockade in mismatch repair-deficient tumors. The repertoire was sequenced with immunoSEQ multiplex PCR; TCRdb's copy has only in-frame clones and lacks some. The data hold 100,000 to 150,000 clones, with about 85% observed a single time. The sample consisted of peripheral blood, taken 44 weeks after starting pembrolizumab. The receptor set was obtained from an adult with mismatch repair-deficient cancer.

The CDR3 protein is CAWSATVYEQYF. The CDR3 DNA follows: TGTGCCTGGAGTGCGACAGTCTACGAGCAGTACTTC. V usage is TRBV30 and J usage is TRBJ2-7, with D tentatively TRBD1 (5 bases). CDR1 and CDR2 from the germline V gene are GTSNPN and SVGIG (reference sequence). This CDR3 is built from 12 residues. V lost 1 base, J lost 3 bases, and 7 bases lay in between.

Concerning this clone: The junction differs from germline at one of its ends, possibly a read error. In the same sample, other DNA sequences code for this CDR3. DNA for the CDR3: TGTGCCAGTAGCGCCTCCGGGTATGACACTGAAGCTTTCTTT. It is translated as CASSASGYDTEAFF. This rearrangement joins TRBV9 to TRBJ1-1; no clear D gene. The V gene's germline CDR1 is SGDLS and CDR2 YYNGEE. The CDR3 runs to 14 residues.

The rearrangement links TRBV30 to TRBJ2-5, with 12 bases that match TRBD2. V was clipped by 0 bases and J by 3 bases; unmatched bases: 2. Germline CDR1 is GTSNPN and CDR2 is SVGIG (reference sequence). There are 15 residues in the CDR3. CDR3 nucleotide sequence: TGTGCCTGGAGTGTAACTAGCGGGAGGAAAGAGACCCAGTACTTC. Encoded protein: CAWSVTSGRKETQYF.

The chain links TRBV11-2 to TRBJ2-1; no clear D. Trimming removed 0 bases from V and 9 bases from J, with 12 bases in between. Germline V gene lookup returns CDR1 SGHAT and CDR2 FQNNGV. The CDR3 sequence is 14 residues long. This CDR3 reads CASSLDFWFREQFF. The CDR3 nucleotides are TGTGCCAGCAGCTTAGACTTCTGGTTTCGTGAGCAGTTCTTC.

The chain recombines TRBV4-1 with TRBJ2-1; the D call may be TRBD1 or TRBD2 (6 bases each). Germline CDR1 MGHRA, CDR2 YSYEKL. CDR3 size: 17 residues. Trimming pared 4 bases from V and 9 bases from J, leaving 25 bases between. For the CDR3, the DNA is TGCGCCAGCAGCCCGCCGACGACTAGATGGGGGCAACGTGAGCAGTTCTTC. It yields the protein CASSPPTTRWGQREQFF.